One sample yielded the 7 T cell receptor beta chains listed below, sequenced in a study of blood T cell repertoires in COVID-19. Data came from immunoSEQ multiplex PCR; TCRdb stores just in-frame clones and leaves some out. The sample consists of about 190,000 clones, over 75% of them appearing once. The specimen was peripheral blood. These receptors all stem from a woman older than 75 with active or convalescent COVID-19.

J is TRBJ1-4 and V is TRBV2, with D possibly TRBD1 on 5 matching bases. Germline CDR1 is SNHLY and CDR2 is FYNNEI. Trimming stripped 6 bases from V and 3 bases from J, with 14 bases between. The CDR3 runs to 15 residues. This CDR3 is CASRSGAVANEKLFF. For the CDR3, the DNA is TGTGCCAGCAGGAGTGGGGCTGTAGCTAATGAAAAACTGTTTTTT.

The chain combines TRBV6-5 with TRBJ2-7; D call uncertain. This CDR3 spans 11 amino acids. Germline V CDR1 and CDR2: MNHEY, SVGAGI. V dropped 8 bases and J dropped 4 bases, with 9 bases sitting between them. Here the CDR3 reads CASGRGYEQYF. In DNA form, the CDR3 reads TGTGCCAGCGGCAGAGGATACGAGCAGTACTTC.

This chain joins TRBV5-5 and TRBJ1-5; no definite D call. In germline, CDR1 is SGHKS, CDR2 YYEKEE (reference sequence). The CDR3 sequence is 14 residues long. Trimming removed 4 bases from V and 2 bases from J, with 10 bases in between. The DNA of the CDR3 is TGTGCCAGCAGCCCACTCCTTGGCAATCAGCCCCAGCATTTT. It translates to CASSPLLGNQPQHF. The entire variable domain, with the rest obtained from reference TRBV5-5 and TRBJ1-5, is as follows: DAGVTQSPTHLIKTRGQQVTLRCSPISGHKSVSWYQQVLGQGPQFIFQYYEKEERGRGNFPDRFSARQFPNYSSELNVNALLLGDSALYLCASSPLLGNQPQHFGDGTRLSIL.

This clone has a handful of counts. The rearrangement joins TRBV7-9 to TRBJ1-5, with a weak D call TRBD1 (6 bases). The germline CDR1 and CDR2 sequences are SEHNR and FQNEAQ (reference sequence). V was cut by 3 bases and J by 4 bases, with 13 bases left in between. The CDR3 totals 15 residues. As DNA, the CDR3 is TGTGCCAGCAGCTTGTGGCAGGGGACGAATCAGCCCCAGCATTTT. It codes for CASSLWQGTNQPQHF.

The chain carries TRBV5-1 and TRBJ2-3; 7 nucleotides match TRBD1. The CDR3 totals 15 residues. V shed 0 bases and J 2 bases; nucleotides not matched to a gene: 3. The germline V gene encodes CDR1 SGHRS and CDR2 YFSETQ. The CDR3 loop reads CASSLATGDTDTQYF. The CDR3 bases are TGCGCCAGCAGCTTGGCAACAGGGGACACAGATACGCAGTATTTT.

The V call is TRBV4-2, the J call TRBJ1-4, with a tentative D call TRBD1 (6 bases). The germline gives CDR1 LGHNA, CDR2 YNFKEQ. Trimming took 4 bases from V and 6 from J, leaving 15 bases between them. CDR3 length: 15 amino acids. As DNA, the CDR3 is TGTGCCAGCAGCCGCCGACAAGGGGGGGATGAAAAACTGTTTTTT. Protein sequence: CASSRRQGGDEKLFF.

CDR3 sequence (DNA): TGTGCCAGCAGTTTTTTAGCGGGGAGCTCAGATACGCAGTATTTT. Encoded protein: CASSFLAGSSDTQYF. This chain connects TRBV27 to TRBJ2-3; TRBD2 agrees at 8 bases. In germline, CDR1 is MNHEY, CDR2 SMNVEV (reference sequence). The CDR3 totals 15 residues. J lost 4 bases, V lost 3 bases, and 6 bases had no gene match.